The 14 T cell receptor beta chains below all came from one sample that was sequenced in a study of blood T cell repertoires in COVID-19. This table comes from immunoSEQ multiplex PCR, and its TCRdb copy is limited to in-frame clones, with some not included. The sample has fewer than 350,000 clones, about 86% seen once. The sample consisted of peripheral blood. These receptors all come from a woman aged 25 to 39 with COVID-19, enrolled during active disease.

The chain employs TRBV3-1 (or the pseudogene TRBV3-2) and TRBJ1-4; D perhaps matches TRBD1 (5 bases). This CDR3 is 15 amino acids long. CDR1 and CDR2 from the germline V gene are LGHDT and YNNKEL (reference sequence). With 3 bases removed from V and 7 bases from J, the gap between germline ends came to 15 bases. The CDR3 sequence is CASSQGTGLGEKLFF. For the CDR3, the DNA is TGTGCCAGCAGCCAGGGGACGGGACTGGGTGAAAAACTGTTTTTT.

The CDR3 here is CASSLARTGGINQPQHF. CDR3 nucleotide sequence: TGTGCCAGCAGCTTGGCACGGACAGGAGGGATCAATCAGCCCCAGCATTTT. The chain couples TRBV5-8 to TRBJ1-5, with 7 bases aligning to TRBD1. The germline gives CDR1 SGHTS, CDR2 YDEGEE. CDR3 length: 17 residues. V shed 0 bases, J shed 3 bases, and the junction held 9 bases outside the gene matches. The full variable domain, completed using reference TRBV5-8 and TRBJ1-5, is EAGVTQSPTHLIKTRGQQATLRCSPISGHTSVYWYQQALGLGLQFLLWYDEGEERNRGNFPPRFSGRQFPNYSSELNVNALELEDSALYLCASSLARTGGINQPQHFGDGTRLSIL.

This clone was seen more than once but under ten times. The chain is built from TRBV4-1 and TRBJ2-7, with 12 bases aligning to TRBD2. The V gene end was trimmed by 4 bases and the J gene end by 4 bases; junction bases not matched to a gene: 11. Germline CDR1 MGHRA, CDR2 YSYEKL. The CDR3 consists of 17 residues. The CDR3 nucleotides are TGCGCCAGCAGCCGAGAAGGACTAGCGGGGCGATCTTACGAGCAGTACTTC. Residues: CASSREGLAGRSYEQYF.

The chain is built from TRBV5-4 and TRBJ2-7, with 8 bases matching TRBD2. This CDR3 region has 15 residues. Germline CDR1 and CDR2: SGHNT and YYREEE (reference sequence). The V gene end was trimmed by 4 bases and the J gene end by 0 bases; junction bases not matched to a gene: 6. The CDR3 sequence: CASSTGTRVSYEQYF. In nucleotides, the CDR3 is TGTGCCAGCAGCACCGGGACTAGGGTCTCCTACGAGCAGTACTTC.

The CDR3 region is CASSLGVGQGFYGYTF. As DNA, the CDR3 is TGTGCCAGCAGCTTGGGCGTGGGACAGGGGTTCTATGGCTACACCTTC. The rearrangement uses TRBV5-6 and TRBJ1-2; TRBD1 matches at 10 bases. Germline V lookup: CDR1 SGHDT, CDR2 YYEEEE. With 0 bases clipped from V and 4 bases from J, the junction kept 6 bases outside the gene matches. The CDR3 is 16 amino acids.

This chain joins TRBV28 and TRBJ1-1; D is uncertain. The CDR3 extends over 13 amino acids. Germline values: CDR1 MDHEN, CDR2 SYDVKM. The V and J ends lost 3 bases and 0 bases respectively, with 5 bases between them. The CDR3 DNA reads TGTGCCAGCAGTTTCCCCATGAACACTGAAGCTTTCTTT. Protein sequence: CASSFPMNTEAFF. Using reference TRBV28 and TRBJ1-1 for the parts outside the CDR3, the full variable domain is DVKVTQSSRYLVKRTGEKVFLECVQDMDHENMFWYRQDPGLGLRLIYFSYDVKMKEKGDIPEGYSVSREKKERFSLILESASTNQTSMYLCASSFPMNTEAFFGQGTRLTVV.

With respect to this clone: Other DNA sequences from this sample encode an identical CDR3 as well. This chain's CDR3 is CASSPGGTDTQYF. The CDR3 nucleotides read TGTGCCAGCAGCCCCGGGGGCACAGATACGCAGTATTTT. V usage is TRBV11-3 and J usage is TRBJ2-3, with a weak D call TRBD2 (5 bases). The CDR3 covers 13 residues. Germline CDR1 reads SGHNT; CDR2 reads YENEEA. The V end lost 5 bases, the J end lost 1 base, and 7 bases lay between the germline ends.

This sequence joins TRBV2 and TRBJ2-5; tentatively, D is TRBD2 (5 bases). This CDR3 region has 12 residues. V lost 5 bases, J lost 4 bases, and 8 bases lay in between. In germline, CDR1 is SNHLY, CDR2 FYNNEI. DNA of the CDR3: TGTGCCAGCAGTTCCGGAGGAGAGACCCAGTACTTC. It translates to CASSSGGETQYF.

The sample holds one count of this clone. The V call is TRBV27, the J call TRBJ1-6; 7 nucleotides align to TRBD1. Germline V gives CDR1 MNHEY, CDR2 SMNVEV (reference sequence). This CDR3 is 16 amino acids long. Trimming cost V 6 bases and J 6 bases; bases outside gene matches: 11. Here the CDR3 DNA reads TGTGCCAGCAGCCTCGGGACAGCGGGAGGTAATTCACCCCTCCACTTT. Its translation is CASSLGTAGGNSPLHF.

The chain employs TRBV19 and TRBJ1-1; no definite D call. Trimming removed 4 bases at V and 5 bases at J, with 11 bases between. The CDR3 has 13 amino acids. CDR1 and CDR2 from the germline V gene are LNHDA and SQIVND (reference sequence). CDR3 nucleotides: TGTGCCAGTAGTAAGTCCCGAGGAACTGAAGCTTTCTTT. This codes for CASSKSRGTEAFF.

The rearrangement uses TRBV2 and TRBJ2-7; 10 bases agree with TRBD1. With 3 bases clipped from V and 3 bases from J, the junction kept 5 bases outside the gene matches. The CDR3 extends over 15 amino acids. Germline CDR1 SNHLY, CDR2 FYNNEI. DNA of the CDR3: TGTGCCAGCAGTGATTGGGACAGGGGAAGCTACGAGCAGTACTTC. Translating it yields CASSDWDRGSYEQYF.

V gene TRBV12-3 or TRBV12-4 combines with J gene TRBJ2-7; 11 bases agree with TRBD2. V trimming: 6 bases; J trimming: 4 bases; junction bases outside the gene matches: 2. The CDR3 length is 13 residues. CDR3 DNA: TGTGCCAGCAGATGGACTAGCGGGTACGAGCAGTACTTC. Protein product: CASRWTSGYEQYF.

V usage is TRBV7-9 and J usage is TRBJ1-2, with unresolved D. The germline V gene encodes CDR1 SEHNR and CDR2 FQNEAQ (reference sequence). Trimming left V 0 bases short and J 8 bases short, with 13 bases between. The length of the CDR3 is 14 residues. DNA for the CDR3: TGTGCCAGCAGCTTAGCTGATAGCGCGGCGGGCTACACCTTC. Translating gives CASSLADSAAGYTF.

In nucleotides, the CDR3 is TGTGCCAGCAGCTTGGGGCTAGACACAGATACGCAGTATTTT. It translates to CASSLGLDTDTQYF. The gene calls are TRBV5-8 and TRBJ2-3; D is undetermined. Trimming removed 0 bases at V and 2 bases at J, with 7 bases between. Germline V lookup: CDR1 SGHTS, CDR2 YDEGEE. There are 14 residues in the CDR3.